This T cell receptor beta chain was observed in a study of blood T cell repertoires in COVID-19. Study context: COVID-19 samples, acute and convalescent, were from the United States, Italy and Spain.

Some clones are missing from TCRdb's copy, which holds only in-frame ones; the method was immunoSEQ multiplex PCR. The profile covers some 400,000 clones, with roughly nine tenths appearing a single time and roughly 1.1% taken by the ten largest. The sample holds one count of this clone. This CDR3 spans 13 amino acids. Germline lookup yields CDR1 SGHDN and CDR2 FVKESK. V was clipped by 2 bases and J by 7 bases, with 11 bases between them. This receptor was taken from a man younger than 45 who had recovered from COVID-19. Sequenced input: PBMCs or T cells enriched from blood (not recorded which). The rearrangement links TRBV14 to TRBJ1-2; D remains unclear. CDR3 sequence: CASSQSATGGYTF. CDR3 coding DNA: TGTGCCAGCAGCCAATCCGCGACGGGTGGCTACACCTTC.